The T cell receptor beta chain described here comes from a study of blood T cell repertoires in COVID-19. Study details: Whether acute or convalescent, the COVID-19 samples came from the United States, Italy and Spain.

Generated by immunoSEQ multiplex PCR, the TCRdb table keeps only in-frame clones and is missing some. The table includes 220,000 or so clones, approximately 85% detected once. There are 14 residues in the CDR3. The junction had 1 base not matched to a gene; V was cut back by 7 bases and J by 1 base. Per the germline V gene, CDR1 is SGHAT and CDR2 is FQNNGV. This receptor was taken from a woman of 80 years or more with COVID-19, enrolled during active disease. Sequencing was performed on peripheral blood. The chain recombines TRBV11-2 with TRBJ2-7, with 13 positions matching TRBD2. Written as DNA, the CDR3 is TGTGCCAGCACGGGACTAGCGGGGTCCTACGAGCAGTACTTC. Its protein is CASTGLAGSYEQYF.